This TCR beta chain is from a study of Graves' ophthalmopathy and Graves' hyperthyroidism. This clonotype was counted at least ten times. RNA transcripts were the source from which TCR beta CDR3 regions were amplified. A first-round RT-PCR used HTBI primers, followed by a second-round multiplex PCR. TCRdb processed the multiplex PCR reads anew with MiXCR; each CDR3 protein has one entry. The sample carries some 360,000 distinct CDR3 sequences, roughly a sixth recorded once. Germline assignment: CDR1 SGHRS and CDR2 YFSETQ. V shed 1 base and J shed 6 bases, with 11 bases lying between them. The CDR3 is 13 residues long.

J is TRBJ2-7 and V is TRBV5-1, with D unclear. This clonotype originated in an adult woman with stable Graves' hyperthyroidism. Material: peripheral blood. The CDR3 DNA sequence: TGCGCCAGCAGCTTGATGGGTGGTCGCGAGCAGTACTTC. This gives the protein CASSLMGGREQYF.